This T cell receptor (beta chain) was profiled in a study of cytomegalovirus exposure and HLA in healthy donors. In the study overall: One earlier analysis, a look at roughly 180 million T cells, found some 120 million unique TCR beta sequences.

Per germline, CDR1 GTSNPN and CDR2 SVGIG (reference sequence). The CDR3 totals 14 residues. In this sample, this clone turned up once. No antigen is known for it. The study, taken as a whole, reports: The sole available immune exposure information was CMV serostatus. Later analysis suggested links between common viral pathogens and several top significant clusters. A later analysis linked fewer than 20,000 TCR beta sequences to HLA alleles at 0.05 false discovery rate.

Primers included in the PCR were 60 Vbeta and 13 Jbeta primers. The data were produced by immunoSEQ multiplex PCR, yet TCRdb's version contains in-frame clones alone and is incomplete. Of some 90,000 clones listed, under 70% are singletons. This rearrangement joins TRBV30 to TRBJ2-5; 11 bases are a match to TRBD1. The tail of the sequence fits TRBJ2-7 better, so the J call may be wrong. The specimen was PBMCs. The clonotype comes from a man aged 50-59 years in good health and CMV-seronegative. The CDR3 here is CACHGGQGAYEQYF. CDR3 nucleotide sequence: TGTGCCTGCCACGGGGGACAGGGGGCCTACGAGCAGTACTTC.